The 10 T cell receptor beta chains below all came from one sample that was sequenced in a study of immune evolution from preneoplasia to lung adenocarcinoma listed by TCRdb under 2021. Library preparation employed the immunoSEQ multiplex PCR assay. TCRdb limited this immuneACCESS table to in-frame rearrangements with V and J called. A share of clones is missing; checked studies link under half to unresolved V genes, and the rest is unexplained. The sample contains about 16,000 clones, 65% to 90% of them found a single time. 2% to 3% of the sample goes to the ten largest clones. Input material: FFPE invasive lung adenocarcinoma tissue. The sample's cell subset or site label, in plain terms: frankly invasive lung adenocarcinoma (ADC). The origin of the receptors is a person in their 70s with invasive lung adenocarcinoma.

In DNA, the CDR3 is TGCGCCAGCAGCTTCCGCCCGACTAGCGGAGAGACCCAGTACTTC. This translates into CASSFRPTSGETQYF. The chain carries TRBV5-1 and TRBJ2-5; 9 nucleotides match TRBD2. The CDR3 is 15 residues long. V lost 2 bases to trimming and J lost 4 bases; unmatched junction nucleotides: 6. CDR1 is SGHRS and CDR2 is YFSETQ in the germline V gene.

This chain uses TRBV27 with TRBJ2-7; D uncertain. V dropped 6 bases and J dropped 5 bases, with 17 bases sitting between them. This CDR3 region has 14 residues. Germline V gene data show CDR1 as MNHEY and CDR2 as SMNVEV (reference sequence). CDR3 sequence (DNA): TGTGCCAGCAGGACCCAGACACCGGGTAACGAGCAGTACTTC. It codes for CASRTQTPGNEQYF.

V usage is TRBV28 and J usage is TRBJ1-5; TRBD1 aligns across 7 bases. CDR1 is MDHEN and CDR2 is SYDVKM in the germline V gene. This CDR3 has 14 amino acids. V gave up 3 bases and J gave up 7 bases; unmatched junction bases: 6. The CDR3 loop is CASSFRGLSQPQHF. For the CDR3, the DNA is TGTGCCAGCAGTTTTAGGGGGCTGAGCCAGCCCCAGCATTTT.

The chain joins TRBV6-6 to TRBJ1-1, with 9 bases identical to TRBD1. From germline, CDR1 is MNHNY and CDR2 SVGAGI (reference sequence). After removal of 2 bases from V and 4 bases from J, the junction contained 8 bases not matched to a gene. The CDR3 consists of 16 residues. For the CDR3, the DNA is TGTGCCAGCAGTTACCCAAACGACAGGGGGGGCACTGAAGCTTTCTTT. This translates into CASSYPNDRGGTEAFF.

This clone was seen a handful of times. This chain joins TRBV9 and TRBJ1-1; D ambiguous. Germline lookup yields CDR1 SGDLS and CDR2 YYNGEE. Trimming removed 4 bases at V and 4 bases at J, with 8 bases between. This CDR3 is 12 amino acids long. In DNA, the CDR3 is TGTGCCAGCAGCCCTATAGGCACTGAAGCTTTCTTT. Translating it yields CASSPIGTEAFF. Combining the CDR3 with reference TRBV9 and TRBJ1-1 gives the whole variable domain DSGVTQTPKHLITATGQRVTLRCSPRSGDLSVYWYQQSLDQGLQFLIQYYNGEERAKGNILERFSAQQFPDLHSELNLSSLELGDSALYFCASSPIGTEAFFGQGTRLTVV.

The chain links TRBV28 to TRBJ1-3, with D hard to call. This CDR3 has 14 residues. The V and J ends lost 7 bases and 0 bases respectively, with 10 bases between them. Germline V CDR1 and CDR2: MDHEN, SYDVKM. The CDR3: CASTSVGSGNTIYF. CDR3 coding DNA: TGTGCCAGCACCTCGGTAGGCTCTGGAAACACCATATATTTT. The full variable domain, rest sourced from reference TRBV28 and TRBJ1-3, is DVKVTQSSRYLVKRTGEKVFLECVQDMDHENMFWYRQDPGLGLRLIYFSYDVKMKEKGDIPEGYSVSREKKERFSLILESASTNQTSMYLCASTSVGSGNTIYFGEGSWLTVV.

The chain recombines TRBV16 with TRBJ2-5; possibly TRBD1 for D (5 bases). Germline assignment: CDR1 KGHSY and CDR2 FQNENV. This CDR3 is built from 14 residues. Deletions cut 0 bases from V and 5 bases from J, with 10 bases between. The CDR3 coding sequence is TGTGCCAGCAGCCAATCCGCAGGGCACGAGACCCAGTACTTC. Protein product: CASSQSAGHETQYF.

The V call is TRBV28, the J call TRBJ1-1; 10 bases line up with TRBD1. Trimming cost V 5 bases and J 10 bases; bases outside gene matches: 4. Germline V gene data show CDR1 as MDHEN and CDR2 as SYDVKM. This CDR3 is built from 12 residues. The CDR3 protein is CASSGDRGVAFF. In DNA form, the CDR3 reads TGTGCCAGCAGTGGGGACAGGGGAGTAGCTTTCTTT.

The gene calls are TRBV30 and TRBJ2-5; 11 bases are shared with TRBD2. This CDR3 comprises 15 residues. Looked up from germline, CDR1 is GTSNPN and CDR2 is SVGIG (reference sequence). Germline trimming cut 0 bases from V and 3 bases from J; bases unmatched to any gene: 3. The chain's CDR3 is CAWSVLAGVKETQYF. DNA of the CDR3: TGTGCCTGGAGTGTACTAGCGGGGGTGAAAGAGACCCAGTACTTC.

The chain is built from TRBV9 and TRBJ2-1; 13 bases fit TRBD2. After removal of 3 bases from V and 6 bases from J, the junction contained 3 bases not matched to a gene. CDR1 is SGDLS and CDR2 is YYNGEE in the germline V gene. The length of the CDR3 is 15 residues. CDR3 in DNA: TGTGCCAGCAGCGGTACTAGCGGGAGGGGCAATGAGCAGTTCTTC. Its translation: CASSGTSGRGNEQFF.